Sequencing of this TCR beta chain was carried out in a study of T cell responses to AZD1222 COVID-19 vaccine. Trimming at V came to 2 bases and at J to 3 bases, leaving 5 bases not matched to a gene. This CDR3 has 15 amino acids. CDR1 and CDR2 (germline): SGHDT, YYEEEE. Study outcomes and limitations: Among those given AZD1222, only five or six were seropositive at baseline.

Regarding this clone: The antigen remains unidentified.

Produced via immunoSEQ multiplex PCR; TCRdb's table is partial and in-frame only. Here the sample spans some 200,000 clones, approximately 95% being singletons. The clonotype originates from an adult in good health. This chain links TRBV5-6 with TRBJ2-3; TRBD2 aligns across 8 bases. The sample here was peripheral blood, taken on day 0 of AZD1222 vaccination. The CDR3 region is CASSFAGGRTDTQYF. Written as DNA, the CDR3 is TGTGCCAGCAGCTTCGCGGGAGGCAGAACAGATACGCAGTATTTT.